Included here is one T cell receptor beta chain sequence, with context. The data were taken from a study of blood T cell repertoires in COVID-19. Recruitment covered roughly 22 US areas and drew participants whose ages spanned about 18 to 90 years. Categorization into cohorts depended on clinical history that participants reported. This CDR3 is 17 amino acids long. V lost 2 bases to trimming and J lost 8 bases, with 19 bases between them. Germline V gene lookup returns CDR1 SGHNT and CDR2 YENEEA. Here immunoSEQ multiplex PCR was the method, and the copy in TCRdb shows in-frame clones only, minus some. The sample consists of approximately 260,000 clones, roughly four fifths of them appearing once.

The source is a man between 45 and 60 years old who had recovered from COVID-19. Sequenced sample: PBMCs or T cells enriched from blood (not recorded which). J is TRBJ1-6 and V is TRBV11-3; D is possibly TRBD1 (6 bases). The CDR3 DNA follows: TGTGCCAGCAGCTTATTGGGACAAGGGACAAGCGATTCACCCCTCCACTTT. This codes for CASSLLGQGTSDSPLHF.